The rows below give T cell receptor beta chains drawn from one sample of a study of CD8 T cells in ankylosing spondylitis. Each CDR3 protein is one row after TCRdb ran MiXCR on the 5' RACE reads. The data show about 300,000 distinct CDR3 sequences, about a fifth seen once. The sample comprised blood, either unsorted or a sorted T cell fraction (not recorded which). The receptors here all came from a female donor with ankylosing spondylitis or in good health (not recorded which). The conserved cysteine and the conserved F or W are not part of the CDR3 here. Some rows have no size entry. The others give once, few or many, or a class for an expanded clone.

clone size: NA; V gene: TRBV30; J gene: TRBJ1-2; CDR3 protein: AWSARVGAMSYGYT
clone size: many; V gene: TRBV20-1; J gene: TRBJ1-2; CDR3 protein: SANQGDNYGYT
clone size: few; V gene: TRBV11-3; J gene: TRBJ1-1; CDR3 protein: ASSPGQGSTEAF
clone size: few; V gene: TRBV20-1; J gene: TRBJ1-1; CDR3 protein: SANSGTGGDTEAF
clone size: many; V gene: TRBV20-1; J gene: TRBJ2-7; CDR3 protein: SARGLAGHYEQY
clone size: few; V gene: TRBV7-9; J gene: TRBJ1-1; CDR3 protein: ASSLTGQSHTEAF
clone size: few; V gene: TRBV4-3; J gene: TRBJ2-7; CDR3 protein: ASSLKEVTGVLADYEQY
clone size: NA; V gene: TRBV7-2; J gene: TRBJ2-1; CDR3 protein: ASSPRREGLAMNEQF
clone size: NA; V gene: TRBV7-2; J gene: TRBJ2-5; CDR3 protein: ASSLGVGPPGPQY
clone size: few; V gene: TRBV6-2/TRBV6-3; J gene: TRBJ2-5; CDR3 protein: ASSSGDRVPQETQY
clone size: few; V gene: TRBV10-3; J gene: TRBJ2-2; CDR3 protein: AISKVSGGDAGELF
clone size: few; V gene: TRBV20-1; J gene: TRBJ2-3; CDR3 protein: SAPRTSGRAGDTQY
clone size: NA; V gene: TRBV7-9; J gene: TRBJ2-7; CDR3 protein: ASSQTDRVPYEQY
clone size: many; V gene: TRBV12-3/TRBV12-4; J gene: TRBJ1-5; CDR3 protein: ASSLGTGVGQPQH
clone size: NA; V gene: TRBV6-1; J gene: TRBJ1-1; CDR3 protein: ASRVGTNTEAF
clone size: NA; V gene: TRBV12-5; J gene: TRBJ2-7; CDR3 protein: ASGSLSRSGRPSYEQY
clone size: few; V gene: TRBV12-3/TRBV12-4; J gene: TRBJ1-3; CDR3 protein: ASSLAGGERGNTIY
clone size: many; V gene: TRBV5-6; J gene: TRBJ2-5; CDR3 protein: ASSFDLAAQETQY
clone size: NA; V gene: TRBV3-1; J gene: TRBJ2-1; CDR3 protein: ASSQASGLYNEQF
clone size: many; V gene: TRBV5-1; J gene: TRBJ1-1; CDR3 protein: ASSTFPGQNTEAF
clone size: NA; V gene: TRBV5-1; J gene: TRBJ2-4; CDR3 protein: ASSFTWDRIAKNIQY
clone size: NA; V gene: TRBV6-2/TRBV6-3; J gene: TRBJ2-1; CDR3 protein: ASSYWTSVHNEQF
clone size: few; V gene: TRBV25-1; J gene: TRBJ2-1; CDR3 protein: ASSEWRGKSSYNEQF
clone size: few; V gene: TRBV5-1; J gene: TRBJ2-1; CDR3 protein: ASSLLGLAANNEQF
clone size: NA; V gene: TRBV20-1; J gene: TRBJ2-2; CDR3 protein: SANLLPNTGELF
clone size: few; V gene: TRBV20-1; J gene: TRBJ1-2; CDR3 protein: SAPMRGIGGYT
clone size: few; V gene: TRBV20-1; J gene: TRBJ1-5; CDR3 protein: SAETGQGLNQPQH
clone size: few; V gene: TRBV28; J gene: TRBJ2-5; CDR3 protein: ASSPVAPETQY
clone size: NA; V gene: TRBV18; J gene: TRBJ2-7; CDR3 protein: ASSPELAEQY
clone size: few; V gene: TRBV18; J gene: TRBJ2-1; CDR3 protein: ASSPITNEQF
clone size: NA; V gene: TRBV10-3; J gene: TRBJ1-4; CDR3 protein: ATGDRDEKLF
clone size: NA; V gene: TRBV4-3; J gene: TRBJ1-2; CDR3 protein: ASSQEGSFYGYT
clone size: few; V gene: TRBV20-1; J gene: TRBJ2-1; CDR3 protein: SARAWDPTDNEQF
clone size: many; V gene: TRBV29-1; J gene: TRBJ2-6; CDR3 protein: SVADSGSGANVLT
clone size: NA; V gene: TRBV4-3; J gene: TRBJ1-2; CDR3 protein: ASSQGLTDANYGYT
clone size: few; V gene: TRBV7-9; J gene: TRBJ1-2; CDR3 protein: ASSLVVDRGGYGYT
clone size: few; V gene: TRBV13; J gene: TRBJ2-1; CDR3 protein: ASNPTSGLYNEQF
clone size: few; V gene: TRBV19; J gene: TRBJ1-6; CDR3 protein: ASSSLPGDPPLH
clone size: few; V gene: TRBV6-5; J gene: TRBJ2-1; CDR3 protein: ASSSISGKSSYNEQF
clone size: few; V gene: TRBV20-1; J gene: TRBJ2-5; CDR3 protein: SANHPGTSQETQY
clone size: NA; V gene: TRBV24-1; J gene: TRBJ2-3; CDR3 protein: ATSDFSGGDTQY
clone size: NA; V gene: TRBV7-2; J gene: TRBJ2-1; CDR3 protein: ASSLWEGSYNEQF